The 31 T cell receptor beta chains presented below share a single source sample, sequenced in a study of beta chain features in type 1 diabetes. Expressed TCRB transcripts were sequenced because the entire RNA isolate underwent reverse transcription. Method: immunoSEQ multiplex PCR; TCRdb's copy keeps in-frame clones and lacks some. The data hold under 900,000 clones, with 15% to 20% observed a single time. The sequencing sample was made of naive CD4+ T cells from blood. The receptor set was obtained from a woman under 30 in good health.

The table lists this clone with a few counts. This chain links TRBV6-5 with TRBJ1-2, with 8 bases fitting TRBD1. The ends lost 7 bases at V and 8 bases at J; junction bases unmatched: 6. The CDR3 covers 12 residues. Germline values: CDR1 MNHEY, CDR2 SVGAGI. The CDR3 region is CASTGQGVGYTF. The CDR3 nucleotides read TGTGCCAGCACCGGACAGGGAGTCGGCTACACCTTC.

Points on this clone: One end of the junction is discordant with germline, which a read error may explain. CDR3 coding DNA: TGTGCCAGCAGCTTAGCCCCTAACTACGGCTACACCTTC. Encoded protein: CASSLAPNYGYTF. The chain has TRBV11-2 and TRBJ1-2; D uncertain. CDR1 SGHAT and CDR2 FQNNGV come from the germline V gene. The CDR3 extends over 13 amino acids. Complete variable domain (other parts from reference TRBV11-2 and TRBJ1-2): EAGVAQSPRYKIIEKRQSVAFWCNPISGHATLYWYQQILGQGPKLLIQFQNNGVVDDSQLPKDRFSAERLKGVDSTLKIQPAKLEDSAVYLCASSLAPNYGYTFGSGTRLTVV.

CDR3 nucleotide sequence: TGTGCCAGCAGCTTAAAAGAAAAACTGTTTTTT. Translating it yields CASSLKEKLFF. This rearrangement joins TRBV7-9 to TRBJ1-4; no clear D. V was cut by 2 bases and J by 8 bases, with 3 bases left in between. CDR1 and CDR2 from the germline V gene are SEHNR and FQNEAQ (reference sequence). The CDR3 is 11 amino acids.

This clone turned up a few times. The gene calls are TRBV25-1 and TRBJ1-1; D is uncertain. Germline CDR1 reads MGHDK; CDR2 reads SYGVNS. The CDR3 length is 14 residues. V was cut by 4 bases and J by 0 bases, with 9 bases left in between. In nucleotides, the CDR3 is TGTGCCAGCAGTGTGACGGATATGAACACTGAAGCTTTCTTT. Translated, it gives CASSVTDMNTEAFF.

Only a few counts were recorded for this clone. This chain connects TRBV6-5 to TRBJ1-2, with a possible D match to TRBD1 (5 bases). The ends were cut back, 2 bases at V and 6 bases at J, with 10 bases in the middle. CDR1 is MNHEY, CDR2 SVGAGI, per germline. The CDR3 is 13 residues long. The CDR3 DNA reads TGTGCCAGCAGTTACGGCCTGGGGGATGGCTACACCTTC. It is translated as CASSYGLGDGYTF.

This clone has just a few counts. This rearrangement joins TRBV7-3 to TRBJ2-1; maybe TRBD1 (5 bases). V dropped 5 bases and J dropped 2 bases, with 13 bases sitting between them. Germline CDR1 and CDR2: SGHTA and FQGTGA. The CDR3 contains 15 residues. The CDR3 here is CASSPGFRTYNEQFF. The CDR3 nucleotides are TGTGCCAGCAGCCCAGGGTTTAGGACCTACAATGAGCAGTTCTTC.

The chain combines TRBV4-1 with TRBJ2-1, with a tentative D call TRBD2 (7 bases). CDR1 is MGHRA, CDR2 YSYEKL, per germline. Trimming pared 3 bases from V and 6 bases from J, leaving 9 bases between. This CDR3 is 13 amino acids long. The CDR3, as DNA: TGCGCCAGCAGCCATGGGGGGGCCAATGAGCAGTTCTTC. Translated: CASSHGGANEQFF.

The genes are TRBV5-5 and TRBJ2-1; 15 nucleotides align to TRBD2. The V and J ends lost 4 bases and 4 bases, in that order; junction bases with no gene match: 6. Germline CDR1 is SGHKS and CDR2 is YYEKEE (reference sequence). The CDR3 has 17 amino acids. As DNA, the CDR3 is TGTGCCAGCAGCAAGGGACTAGCGGGAGGCCTATACAATGAGCAGTTCTTC. Its translation: CASSKGLAGGLYNEQFF.

This clone has a handful of counts. The V and J genes are TRBV6-1 and TRBJ2-2; TRBD1 is a possible D gene (5 bases). V was clipped by 5 bases and J by 7 bases, with 8 bases between them. CDR1 and CDR2 (germline): MNHNS, SASEGT. This CDR3 has 12 residues. The CDR3 DNA sequence: TGTGCCAGCAGTCAGGGAAGCGGGGAGCTGTTTTTT. Protein: CASSQGSGELFF.

The chain employs TRBV5-1 and TRBJ2-7; 12 nucleotides line up with TRBD2. CDR3 size: 15 residues. V lost 0 bases to trimming and J lost 7 bases; unmatched junction nucleotides: 5. CDR1 and CDR2 (germline): SGHRS, YFSETQ. The CDR3 DNA reads as TGCGCCAGCAGCTTGGGCCGACTAGCGGGAGAAGAGCAGTACTTC. Translation: CASSLGRLAGEEQYF.

This clone turned up a few times. The chain is built from TRBV6-5 and TRBJ1-2, with D perhaps TRBD1 (5 bases). Germline assignment: CDR1 MNHEY and CDR2 SVGAGI. The CDR3 totals 14 residues. V dropped 4 bases and J dropped 5 bases, with 14 bases sitting between them. CDR3 in DNA: TGTGCCAGCAGTTCCAAGGACCAGGGTTATGGCTACACCTTC. Protein: CASSSKDQGYGYTF.

This clone has only a few counts. The chain couples TRBV28 to TRBJ2-5, with TRBD1 matching over 8 bases. Germline-derived CDR1 and CDR2 are MDHEN and SYDVKM. The CDR3 runs 15 residues. The trim removed 6 bases at V and 5 bases at J, leaving 11 bases unmatched. CDR3 sequence: CASSDDRGLAETQYF. The CDR3 DNA is TGTGCCAGCAGCGATGACAGGGGTTTGGCGGAGACCCAGTACTTC.

V gene TRBV7-2 combines with J gene TRBJ2-6; D is uncertain. Trimming shortened V by 7 bases and J by 2 bases, and 9 bases separated the two germline ends. The CDR3 consists of 14 residues. The germline CDR1 and CDR2 sequences are SGHTA and FQGNSA. The CDR3 is CASTLVAGANVLTF. The CDR3 DNA reads as TGTGCCAGCACCCTTGTCGCTGGGGCCAACGTCCTGACTTTC.

The rearrangement links TRBV5-1 to TRBJ2-7, with a possible D match to TRBD2 (5 bases). From germline, CDR1 is SGHRS and CDR2 YFSETQ. V lost 3 bases and J lost 4, with 8 bases in between. The CDR3 covers 12 residues. DNA for the CDR3: TGCGCCAGCAGCTCGGGGTTTTACGAGCAGTACTTC. Its protein is CASSSGFYEQYF. The entire variable domain, with the rest obtained from reference TRBV5-1 and TRBJ2-7, is as follows: KAGVTQTPRYLIKTRGQQVTLSCSPISGHRSVSWYQQTPGQGLQFLFEYFSETQRNKGNFPGRFSGRQFSNSRSEMNVSTLELGDSALYLCASSSGFYEQYFGPGTRLTVT.

Here the CDR3 DNA reads TGTGCCAGCAGCTTATCTAGTTTCTTCGTTATGAACACTGAAGCTTTCTTT. This codes for CASSLSSFFVMNTEAFF. This sequence joins TRBV7-8 and TRBJ1-1, with D uncertain. The V gene lost 2 bases and the J gene lost 0 bases, with 16 bases spanning the gap. Per the germline V gene, CDR1 is SGHVS and CDR2 is FQNEAQ. This CDR3 contains 17 residues.

This clone was counted a few times. This chain joins TRBV5-6 and TRBJ1-1, with 8 bases that match TRBD1. Germline-derived CDR1 and CDR2 are SGHDT and YYEEEE. The CDR3 length is 13 residues. V lost 4 bases and J lost 5; bases outside the gene matches: 4. The CDR3: CASSETGGTEAFF. Here the CDR3 DNA reads TGTGCCAGCAGCGAAACAGGGGGTACTGAAGCTTTCTTT.

This clone was counted between two and nine times. The CDR3 sequence: CASSQEVLAYEQYF. The CDR3 DNA follows: TGCGCCAGCAGCCAAGAGGTCCTGGCCTACGAGCAGTACTTC. The V gene is TRBV4-1, the J gene TRBJ2-7; D gene uncertain. This CDR3 has 14 amino acids. Germline lookup yields CDR1 MGHRA and CDR2 YSYEKL. With 0 bases removed from V and 2 bases from J, the gap between germline ends came to 8 bases.

This chain joins TRBV7-2 and TRBJ2-1, with 11 bases matching TRBD2. With V trimmed by 5 bases and J by 3 bases, 6 bases remained unmatched. Germline CDR1 and CDR2: SGHTA and FQGNSA. The CDR3 has 16 amino acids. DNA for the CDR3: TGTGCCAGCAGCGGGGTTAGCGGGAGGGTCTACAATGAGCAGTTCTTC. Its translation: CASSGVSGRVYNEQFF.

The genes are TRBV4-2 and TRBJ2-7, with 8 bases matching TRBD1. Germline lookup yields CDR1 LGHNA and CDR2 YNFKEQ. This CDR3 spans 15 amino acids. With V trimmed by 0 bases and J by 3 bases, 4 bases remained unmatched. The CDR3 region is CASSQELQGGYEQYF. CDR3 sequence (DNA): TGTGCCAGCAGCCAAGAATTACAGGGGGGCTACGAGCAGTACTTC.

This clone was observed a handful of times. This sequence joins TRBV28 and TRBJ2-4; TRBD1 aligns across 7 bases. Germline CDR1 reads MDHEN; CDR2 reads SYDVKM. The CDR3 totals 12 residues. Trimming cost V 10 bases and J 3 bases; bases outside gene matches: 3. CDR3 loop: CATGQDKNIQYF. CDR3 sequence (DNA): TGTGCCACAGGACAGGACAAAAACATTCAGTACTTC.

About this clone: The same CDR3 can be traced to other DNA sequences in this sample. The chain has TRBV15 and TRBJ2-7; 7 bases match TRBD1. The CDR3 runs to 14 residues. The germline gives CDR1 LNHNV, CDR2 YYDKDF (reference sequence). V dropped 1 base and J dropped 4; count of bases not matched to a gene: 4. This CDR3 reads CATSRGTGTYEQYF. The CDR3, as DNA: TGTGCCACCAGCAGAGGGACAGGTACTTACGAGCAGTACTTC.

Only a few counts were recorded for this clone. The chain has TRBV18 and TRBJ2-7, with D perhaps TRBD1 (6 bases). This CDR3 has 15 residues. The germline V gene has CDR1 KGHSH and CDR2 LQKENI. Trimming removed 3 bases from V and 3 bases from J, with 15 bases in between. The CDR3 sequence is CASSPSAGAVYEQYF. The CDR3 region has the DNA TGTGCCAGCTCACCCTCGGCAGGGGCTGTCTACGAGCAGTACTTC.

Points on this clone: The same CDR3 is also encoded by other DNA sequences in this sample. The chain combines TRBV7-9 with TRBJ2-5, with TRBD1 as a possible D gene (5 bases). With 2 bases removed from V and 4 bases from J, the gap between germline ends came to 5 bases. CDR1 is SEHNR and CDR2 is FQNEAQ in the germline V gene (reference sequence). This CDR3 region has 12 residues. CDR3 protein: CASSLQGETQYF. CDR3 coding DNA: TGTGCCAGCAGCTTACAGGGAGAGACCCAGTACTTC.

In its sample, this clone was seen a few times. The V call is TRBV4-3, the J call TRBJ2-2; tentatively, D is TRBD1 or TRBD2 (6 bases each). This CDR3 has 15 amino acids. Germline V gene data show CDR1 as LGHNA and CDR2 as YSLEER. V was trimmed by 4 bases and J by 5 bases, leaving 14 bases between them. CDR3 nucleotide sequence: TGCGCCAGCAGCCGAGGGGGAGGAAGGACCGGGGAGCTGTTTTTT. Amino acids: CASSRGGGRTGELFF.

This clone was seen a few times. J is TRBJ2-3 and V is TRBV7-2; possibly TRBD1 for D (6 bases). Germline V lookup: CDR1 SGHTA, CDR2 FQGNSA. With 5 bases removed from V and 6 bases from J, the gap between germline ends came to 15 bases. The CDR3 totals 14 residues. CDR3 DNA: TGTGCCAGCAGCCCCCCGGGACACAGCGATACGCAGTATTTT. Its translation is CASSPPGHSDTQYF.

The rearrangement links TRBV11-1 to TRBJ2-7; D tentatively reads TRBD1 or TRBD2 (6 bases each). Germline V gene lookup returns CDR1 SGHAT and CDR2 FQDESV (reference sequence). This CDR3 spans 15 amino acids. V was pared by 3 bases and J by 3 bases, with 15 bases between. As DNA, the CDR3 is TGTGCCAGCAGCTTTTACGGGGGCCCCGTCTACGAGCAGTACTTC. It codes for CASSFYGGPVYEQYF.

This clone was detected only a few times. The J gene is TRBJ1-2, the V gene TRBV28; D uncertain. In germline, CDR1 is MDHEN, CDR2 SYDVKM. The CDR3 sequence is 13 residues long. Trimming removed 6 bases at V and 0 bases at J, with 8 bases between. CDR3 in amino acids: CASRQQPNYGYTF. Written as DNA, the CDR3 is TGTGCCAGCAGACAGCAGCCTAACTATGGCTACACCTTC.

The gene calls are TRBV28 and TRBJ2-1; no reliable D call. The CDR3 has 12 amino acids. V lost 5 bases to trimming and J lost 12 bases, with 14 bases between them. Germline CDR1 MDHEN, CDR2 SYDVKM. DNA for the CDR3: TGTGCCAGCAGTACCCCTGGGTTTGTGCAGTTCTTC. Protein product: CASSTPGFVQFF.

V is TRBV19 and J is TRBJ2-1, with 15 bases fitting TRBD2. Per the germline V gene, CDR1 is LNHDA and CDR2 is SQIVND (reference sequence). J was trimmed by 4 bases and V by 2 bases; bases with no gene match: 6. The CDR3 has 18 amino acids. CDR3 sequence: CASSIPGLAGGLYNEQFF. The CDR3 DNA sequence: TGTGCCAGTAGTATACCCGGACTAGCGGGAGGGCTTTACAATGAGCAGTTCTTC.

V gene TRBV19 combines with J gene TRBJ2-1; TRBD1 matches at 7 bases. Per germline, CDR1 LNHDA and CDR2 SQIVND (reference sequence). The CDR3 totals 15 residues. V lost 6 bases and J lost 7; bases outside the gene matches: 12. DNA for the CDR3: TGTGCCAGTAGCAAGGACAGGAGGTTCGGGAATGAGCAGTTCTTC. This gives the protein CASSKDRRFGNEQFF.

The chain combines TRBV18 with TRBJ1-2; possibly TRBD1 for D (6 bases). The germline V gene encodes CDR1 KGHSH and CDR2 LQKENI. Trimming left V 0 bases short and J 7 bases short, with 15 bases between. CDR3 length: 15 residues. CDR3 loop: CASSPPIGGSAGYTF. The CDR3 bases are TGTGCCAGCTCACCACCAATAGGGGGTTCCGCTGGCTACACCTTC. The whole variable domain, filled in from reference TRBV18 and TRBJ1-2, reads NAGVMQNPRHLVRRRGQEARLRCSPMKGHSHVYWYRQLPEEGLKFMVYLQKENIIDESGMPKERFSAEFPKEGPSILRIQQVVRGDSAAYFCASSPPIGGSAGYTFGSGTRLTVV.